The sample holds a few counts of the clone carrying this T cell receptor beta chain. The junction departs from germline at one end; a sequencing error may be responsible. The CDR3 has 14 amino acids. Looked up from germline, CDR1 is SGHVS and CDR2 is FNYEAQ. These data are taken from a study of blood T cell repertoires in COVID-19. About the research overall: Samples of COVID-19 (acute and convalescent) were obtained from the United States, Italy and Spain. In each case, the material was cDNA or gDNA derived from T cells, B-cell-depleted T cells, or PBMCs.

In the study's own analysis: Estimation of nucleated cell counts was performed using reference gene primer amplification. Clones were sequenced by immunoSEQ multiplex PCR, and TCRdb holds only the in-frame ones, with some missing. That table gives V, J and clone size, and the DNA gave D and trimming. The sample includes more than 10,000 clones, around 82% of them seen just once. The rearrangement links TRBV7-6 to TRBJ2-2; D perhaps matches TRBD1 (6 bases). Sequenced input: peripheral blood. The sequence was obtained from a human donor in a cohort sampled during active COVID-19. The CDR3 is CASSYTGNAGELFF. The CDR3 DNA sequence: TGTGCCAGCAGCTATACAGGGAACGCCGGGGAGCTGTTTTTT.